The T cell receptor (beta chain) described here comes from a study of blood T cell repertoires in COVID-19. On the study more broadly: T cells, B-cell-depleted T cells, or PBMCs provided the cDNA or gDNA that served as material.

Seattle cases were enrolled at active infection and followed longitudinally. The CDR3 sequence is 13 residues long. As originally analysed: The assay estimated nucleated cells by amplifying reference gene primers. Assay used: immunoSEQ multiplex PCR; TCRdb lists only in-frame clones, some missing. The V and J calls and clone size come from that table; D and trimming were worked out from the DNA. The profile shows 200,000 to 250,000 clones, approximately 90% of them singletons. The sample comprised peripheral blood. The V call is TRBV21-1, the J call TRBJ1-5; TRBD1 reflects the table's D call only, with no check against the DNA. TRBV21-1 is designated a pseudogene. This TCR came from a man in his sixties with COVID-19, enrolled during active disease. The CDR3 region is CAYPTGRIQPQHF. CDR3 DNA: TGTGCGTACCCAACAGGGCGGATTCAGCCCCAGCATTTT.